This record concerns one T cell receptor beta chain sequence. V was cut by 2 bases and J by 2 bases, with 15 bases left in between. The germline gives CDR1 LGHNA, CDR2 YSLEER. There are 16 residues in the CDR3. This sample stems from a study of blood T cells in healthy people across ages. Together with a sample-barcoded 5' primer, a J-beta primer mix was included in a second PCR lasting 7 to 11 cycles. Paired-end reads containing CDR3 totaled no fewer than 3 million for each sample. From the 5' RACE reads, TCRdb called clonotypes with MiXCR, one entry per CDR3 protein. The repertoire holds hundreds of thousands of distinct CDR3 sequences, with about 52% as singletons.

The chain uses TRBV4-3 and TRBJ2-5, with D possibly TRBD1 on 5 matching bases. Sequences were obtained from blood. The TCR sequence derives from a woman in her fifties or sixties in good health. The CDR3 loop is CASSQTSDSRQETQYF. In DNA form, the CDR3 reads TGCGCCAGCAGCCAAACCTCCGACAGCAGGCAAGAGACCCAGTACTTC.